This T cell receptor (beta chain) stems from a study of blood T cell repertoires in COVID-19. The overall study: The United States, Italy and Spain supplied acute and convalescent COVID-19 samples.

Original data processing: Cell counts per sample came from amplifying reference gene primers. Assay: immunoSEQ multiplex PCR; the TCRdb copy retains only in-frame clones and omits some. V, J and clone size are those of that table, while D and trimming were read from the DNA. Of 200,000 to 250,000 clones in the sample, approximately 87% were seen once. CDR3 length equals 13 residues. Trimming left V 4 bases short and J 4 bases short, with 11 bases between. Germline values: CDR1 GTSNPN, CDR2 SVGIG (reference sequence). The J gene is TRBJ1-5, the V gene TRBV30, with D maybe TRBD1 (5 bases). The clonotype originates from a woman in her 70s with active or convalescent COVID-19. Sequencing used peripheral blood. The CDR3 bases are TGTGCCTGGAATCGGGACTCAAATCAGCCCCAGCATTTT. Its protein product is CAWNRDSNQPQHF. The whole variable domain, remainder taken from reference TRBV30 and TRBJ1-5, is SQTIHQWPATLVQPVGSPLSLECTVEGTSNPNLYWYRQAAGRGLQLLFYSVGIGQISSEVPQNLSASRPQDRQFILSSKKLLLSDSGFYLCAWNRDSNQPQHFGDGTRLSIL.